A selection of T cell receptor beta chains follows, all from one sample in a study of control samples from healthy donors and cancer patients. Method: immunoSEQ multiplex PCR; TCRdb's copy keeps in-frame clones and lacks some. The data show some 130,000 clones, with approximately 90% seen just once and about 9% held by the top ten. The sample consisted of blood. These receptors all stem from a man aged 18 to 29 in good health. CDR3s include the opening cysteine and the closing phenylalanine or tryptophan. D genes are given only for firm matches. Clone size is not always given. Where it is, it says once, few, many or a class for expanded clones.

j_call	clone_size	d_call	v_call	cdr3_aa	cdr3_nt
TRBJ2-1	few	-	TRBV3-1/TRBV3-2	CASSQAAKRSYNEQFF	TGTGCCAGCAGCCAAGCCGCTAAACGGAGCTACAATGAGCAGTTCTTC
TRBJ1-2	-	TRBD1	TRBV27	CASSPGTGVSGYTF	TGTGCCAGCAGTCCGGGGACAGGGGTTAGTGGCTACACCTTC
TRBJ1-6	once	-	TRBV4-2	CASSQEPRGGSYNSPLHF	TGTGCCAGCAGCCAAGAACCTAGAGGCGGCAGCTATAATTCACCCCTCCACTTT
TRBJ2-1	-	-	TRBV6-4	CASSDIYNEQFF	TGTGCCAGCAGTGACATATACAATGAGCAGTTCTTC
TRBJ1-1	-	TRBD1	TRBV7-2	CASSYRTGVAFF	TGTGCCAGCAGCTACCGGACAGGGGTAGCTTTCTTT
TRBJ2-7	-	TRBD1	TRBV7-3	CASSPSTDRGEQYF	TGTGCCAGCAGCCCCTCGACGGACAGGGGCGAGCAGTACTTC
TRBJ1-2	-	TRBD1	TRBV6-5	CASRGQGESYGYTF	TGTGCCAGCAGGGGACAGGGGGAATCCTATGGCTACACCTTC
TRBJ1-2	-	TRBD1	TRBV29-1	CSVDGRDRVAYGYTF	TGCAGCGTCGATGGCCGGGACAGGGTAGCCTATGGCTACACCTTC
TRBJ2-7	once	TRBD1	TRBV27	CASSAGQGMRQYF	TGTGCCAGCAGCGCCGGACAGGGGATGCGGCAGTACTTC
TRBJ1-2	-	-	TRBV15	CATSRDNREGYTF	TGTGCCACCAGCAGAGATAACAGGGAGGGCTACACCTTC
TRBJ2-5	-	-	TRBV5-1	CASSFLGQETQYF	TGCGCCAGCAGCTTTCTCGGCCAAGAGACCCAGTACTTC
TRBJ1-5	medium-sized	TRBD1	TRBV6-2/TRBV6-3	CASRRQGLYSNQPQHF	TGTGCCAGCCGCCGACAGGGGCTGTATAGCAATCAGCCCCAGCATTTT
TRBJ1-5	-	TRBD1	TRBV7-2	CASSRDRGQPQHF	TGTGCCAGCAGCCGGGACAGGGGTCAGCCCCAGCATTTT
TRBJ1-5	once	-	TRBV29-1	CSVAGSNQPQHF	TGCAGCGTGGCCGGGTCAAATCAGCCCCAGCATTTT
TRBJ2-1	-	-	TRBV7-2	CASSPTRGNNEQFF	TGTGCCAGCAGCCCAACGAGGGGAAACAATGAGCAGTTCTTC
TRBJ2-1	-	TRBD1	TRBV11-2	CASARPGTGDNEQFF	TGTGCCAGCGCACGCCCTGGGACAGGGGACAATGAGCAGTTCTTC
TRBJ1-4	once	-	TRBV5-6	CASSSGHVSDEKLFF	TGTGCCAGCAGCTCTGGCCACGTTTCTGATGAAAAACTGTTTTTT
TRBJ2-4	-	TRBD1	TRBV10-1	CARYRDRVTKNIQYF	TGCGCCAGGTACCGGGACAGGGTAACCAAAAACATTCAGTACTTC
TRBJ1-2	-	-	TRBV30	CAWSPGLSNYGYTF	TGTGCCTGGAGTCCAGGACTTTCTAACTATGGCTACACCTTC
TRBJ2-1	-	TRBD1	TRBV18	CASSTSGTGVVNEQFF	TGTGCCAGCTCAACATCCGGGACAGGGGTGGTCAATGAGCAGTTCTTC
TRBJ2-7	-	TRBD1	TRBV19	CASRISDRGPYEQYF	TGTGCCAGTAGAATATCGGACAGGGGGCCTTACGAGCAGTACTTC
TRBJ2-7	-	-	TRBV11-2	CASSLLYEQYF	TGTGCCAGCAGCTTATTATACGAGCAGTACTTC
TRBJ2-7	-	-	TRBV20-1	CSASYGTPSYEQYF	TGCAGTGCTAGTTACGGGACTCCCTCCTACGAGCAGTACTTC
TRBJ2-3	-	-	TRBV10-1	CASSDQGGGLDTQYF	TGCGCCAGCAGTGATCAGGGAGGGGGATTGGATACGCAGTATTTT
TRBJ2-5	-	TRBD2	TRBV28	CASSLRGSSGVIQTQYF	TGTGCCAGCAGTTTACGGGGTTCTAGCGGGGTGATACAGACCCAGTACTTC
TRBJ2-7	-	-	TRBV12-5	CASGLILSEQYF	TGTGCTAGTGGTCTGATCCTGAGTGAGCAGTACTTC
TRBJ2-3	-	-	TRBV10-1	CASNGQRTDTQYF	TGCGCCAGCAATGGACAGAGAACAGATACGCAGTATTTT
TRBJ2-1	-	TRBD2	TRBV27	CASNPTSGSYNEQFF	TGTGCCAGCAACCCCACTAGCGGGTCATACAATGAGCAGTTCTTC
TRBJ1-4	-	-	TRBV19	CASSNEQVTGGMGKLFF	TGTGCCAGTAGCAACGAACAGGTTACCGGGGGGATGGGGAAACTGTTTTTT
TRBJ2-5	-	-	TRBV11-2	CASSLFPRGGRETQYF	TGTGCCAGCAGCTTATTCCCGAGGGGGGGGCGGGAGACCCAGTACTTC
TRBJ2-1	-	TRBD2	TRBV2	CASRTAGGAWDEQFF	TGTGCCAGCAGGACAGCGGGGGGGGCTTGGGATGAGCAGTTCTTC
TRBJ2-3	-	-	TRBV5-6	CASSYGAPSTDTQYF	TGTGCCAGCAGCTACGGGGCACCTAGCACAGATACGCAGTATTTT
TRBJ1-3	large	-	TRBV30	CAWSVRQFFLRGSGNTIYF	TGTGCCTGGAGTGTACGGCAGTTCTTTTTAAGAGGATCTGGAAACACCATATATTTT
TRBJ1-1	-	-	TRBV7-3	CASSSGTRTEF	TGTGCCAGCAGCTCTGGGACAAGGACTGAATTT
TRBJ2-1	-	TRBD2	TRBV7-7	CASSPLAGADEQFF	TGTGCCAGCAGCCCATTAGCGGGGGCCGATGAGCAGTTCTTC
TRBJ1-5	-	-	TRBV6-1	CASSDEFSNQPQHF	TGTGCCAGCAGTGATGAATTCAGCAATCAGCCCCAGCATTTT
TRBJ1-4	-	-	TRBV6-5	CASTGPGPNEKLFF	TGTGCCAGCACCGGACCGGGACCTAATGAAAAACTGTTTTTT
TRBJ1-6	-	-	TRBV27	CASSLSNRDLYNSPLHF	TGTGCCAGCAGTTTAAGTAATCGGGACCTCTATAATTCACCCCTCCACTTT
TRBJ2-5	-	TRBD2	TRBV4-2	CASSQERGGQETQYF	TGTGCCAGCAGCCAAGAGCGGGGGGGCCAAGAGACCCAGTACTTC
TRBJ1-6	few	-	TRBV6-1	CASSEERLGGSYNSPLHF	TGTGCCAGCAGTGAAGAGCGATTGGGGGGGTCCTATAATTCACCCCTCCACTTT
TRBJ2-7	-	TRBD1	TRBV2	CATGTGSSYEQYF	TGTGCCACAGGGACAGGGTCCTCCTACGAGCAGTACTTC
TRBJ2-1	-	TRBD1	TRBV5-1	CASSGGTGRHNEQFF	TGCGCCAGCAGCGGGGGGACAGGGAGACACAATGAGCAGTTCTTC
TRBJ2-7	-	-	TRBV5-1	CASSLDRTVYEQYF	TGCGCCAGCAGCTTGGATAGGACAGTGTACGAGCAGTACTTC
TRBJ1-2	-	-	TRBV5-4	CASSLRLIGYTF	TGTGCCAGCAGCTTGAGATTAATCGGCTACACCTTC
TRBJ1-2	-	-	TRBV30	CAWRESRITF	TGTGCCTGGAGAGAGAGTCGGATCACCTTC
TRBJ1-2	-	TRBD1	TRBV7-3	CASSPDGSGGYGYTF	TGTGCCAGCAGCCCCGATGGCTCAGGGGGCTATGGCTACACCTTC
TRBJ2-7	few	TRBD1	TRBV19	CASSIAGTGRYEQYF	TGTGCCAGTAGTATCGCCGGGACAGGGCGCTACGAGCAGTACTTC
TRBJ2-7	-	-	TRBV11-2	CASSSEGGLYEQYF	TGTGCCAGCAGTTCAGAGGGCGGACTCTACGAGCAGTACTTC
TRBJ1-1	once	-	TRBV5-6	CASSLGRRLNTEAFF	TGTGCCAGCAGCTTGGGGAGGAGACTGAACACTGAAGCTTTCTTT
TRBJ1-4	once	-	TRBV6-1	CASSEATATNEKLFF	TGTGCCAGCAGTGAAGCGACAGCAACTAATGAAAAACTGTTTTTT
TRBJ1-6	once	-	TRBV12-1	CASSFAPSGQGPYNSPLHF	TGTGCCAGCAGCTTTGCGCCCTCGGGACAGGGGCCTTATAATTCACCCCTCCACTTT
TRBJ1-5	-	-	TRBV6-1	CASYSGSVQPQHF	TGTGCCAGCTATTCTGGCTCCGTTCAGCCCCAGCATTTT